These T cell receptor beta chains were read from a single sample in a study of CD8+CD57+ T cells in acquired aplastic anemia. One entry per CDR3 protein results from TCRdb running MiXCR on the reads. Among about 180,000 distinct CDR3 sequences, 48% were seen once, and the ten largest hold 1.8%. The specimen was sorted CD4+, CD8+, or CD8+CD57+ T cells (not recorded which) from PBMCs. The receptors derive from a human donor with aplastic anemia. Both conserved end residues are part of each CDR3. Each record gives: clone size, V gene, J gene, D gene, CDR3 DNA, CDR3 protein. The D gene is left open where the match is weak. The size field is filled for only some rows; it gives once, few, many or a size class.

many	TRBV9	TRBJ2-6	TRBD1	TGTGCCAGCAAGGGGGCCTCTGGGGCCAACGTCCTGACTTTC	CASKGASGANVLTF
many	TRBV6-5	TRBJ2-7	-	TGTGCCAGCAGTTACTGGACTGGCTACGAGCAGTACTTC	CASSYWTGYEQYF
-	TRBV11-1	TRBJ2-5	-	TGTGCCAGCAGCTTAGGTCGGCGGGATCAACCCCCAGAGACCCAGTACTTC	CASSLGRRDQPPETQYF
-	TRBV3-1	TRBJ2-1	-	TGTGCCAGCAGCCAGACTAACAATGAGCAGTTCTTC	CASSQTNNEQFF
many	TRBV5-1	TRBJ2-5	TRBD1	TGCGCCAGCAGCCAAGCGGACAGGGTGAGTACAGAGACCCAGTACTTC	CASSQADRVSTETQYF
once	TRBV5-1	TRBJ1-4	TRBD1	TGCGCCAGCAGCGCCAATGCCGGGACAGGGAGTGAAAAACTGTTTTTT	CASSANAGTGSEKLFF
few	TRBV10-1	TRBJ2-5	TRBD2	TGCGCCAGCAGTGACCAGACTAGCGGACAAGAGACCCAGTACTTC	CASSDQTSGQETQYF
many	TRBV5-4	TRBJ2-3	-	TGTGCCAGCAGCTGGGGCTTGGCGGATACGCAGTATTTT	CASSWGLADTQYF
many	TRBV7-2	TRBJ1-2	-	TGTGCCAGCAGCTCCCGGGACCCGAGGTACTATGGCTACACCTTC	CASSSRDPRYYGYTF
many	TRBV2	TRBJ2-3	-	TGTGCCAGCAGGCGGCTACCAGGGGGGGATACGCAGTATTTT	CASRRLPGGDTQYF
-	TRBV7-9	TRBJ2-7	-	TGTGCCAGCACCACGGGACACCCAAAGGACTACGAGCAGTACTTC	CASTTGHPKDYEQYF
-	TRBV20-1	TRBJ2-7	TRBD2	TGCAGTGCTAGCACTAGCGGATTCCCCTACGAGCAGTACTTC	CSASTSGFPYEQYF
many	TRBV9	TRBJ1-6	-	TGTGCCAGCAGCCCCCAATTTCAGGGCAATTCACCCCTCCACTTT	CASSPQFQGNSPLHF
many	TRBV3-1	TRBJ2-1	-	TGTGCCAGCAGCCAATTAAGCAATGAGCAGTTCTTC	CASSQLSNEQFF
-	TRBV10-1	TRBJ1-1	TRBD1	TGCGCCAGCAGTGAGTCCTACGGGACAGGGGGTATACAGAACACTGAAGCTTTCTTT	CASSESYGTGGIQNTEAFF
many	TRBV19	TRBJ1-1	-	TGTGCCAGTAGTCCCCCAGGTGGCCTCACTGAAGCTTTCTTT	CASSPPGGLTEAFF
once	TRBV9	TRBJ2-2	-	TGTGCCAGCAGCTTCTTACAGGATACCGGGGAGCTGTTTTTT	CASSFLQDTGELFF
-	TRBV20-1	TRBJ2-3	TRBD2	TGCAGTGCTAGCGGGGGGAGCCCCGGTACGCAGTATTTT	CSASGGSPGTQYF
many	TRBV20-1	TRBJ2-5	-	TGCAGTGCTCCTCTTGGCCAGACCCAGTACTTC	CSAPLGQTQYF
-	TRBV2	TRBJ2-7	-	TGTGCCGGCAGTTTGGGGGGGCCCCAGGGCGAGCAGTACTTC	CAGSLGGPQGEQYF
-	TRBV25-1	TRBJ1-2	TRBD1	TGTGCCAGCAGTGGACCCTCGGGACAGGGATGGTACGGCTACACCTTC	CASSGPSGQGWYGYTF
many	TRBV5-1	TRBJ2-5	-	TGCGCCAGCAGCTCCCCCGGGGCGTTCCAAGAGACCCAGTACTTC	CASSSPGAFQETQYF
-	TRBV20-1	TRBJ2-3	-	TGCAGTGCTCTCCGGCGGGGAGATACGCAGTATTTT	CSALRRGDTQYF
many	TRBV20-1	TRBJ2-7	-	TGCAGTGCCTCCAGGGGACCCGACGAGCAGTACTTC	CSASRGPDEQYF
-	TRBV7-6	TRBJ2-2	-	TGTGCCAGCAGCTTAGCACAGGGTGGGAACACCGGGGAGCTGTTTTTT	CASSLAQGGNTGELFF
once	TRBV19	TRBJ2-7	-	TGTGCCAGTAGTATTTGGCAGGGCCGATCCTACGAGCAGTACTTC	CASSIWQGRSYEQYF
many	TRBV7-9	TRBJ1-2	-	TGTGCCAGCAGCCCCCGAACAGGGTGGGGCTACACCTTC	CASSPRTGWGYTF
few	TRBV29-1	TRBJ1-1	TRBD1	TGCAGCGGTAGGACAGGGGTCGCTGAAGCTTTCTTT	CSGRTGVAEAFF
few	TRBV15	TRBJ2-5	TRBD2	TGTGCCACCAGTGGGGCGGGAGTAAGCGAGACCCAGTACTTC	CATSGAGVSETQYF
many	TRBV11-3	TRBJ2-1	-	TGTGCCAGCAGCTCGGACTCCCGCAATGAGCAGTTCTTC	CASSSDSRNEQFF
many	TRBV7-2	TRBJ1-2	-	TGTGCCAGCAGCTTGATTTGGGGGGGCAGGGGAGATTCCGTCTTC	CASSLIWGGRGDSVF
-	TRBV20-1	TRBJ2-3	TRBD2	TGCAGTGCTAGAGAGGGTAGCGGGAGGGATACGCAGTATTTT	CSAREGSGRDTQYF
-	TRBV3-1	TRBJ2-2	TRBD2	TGTGCCAGCAGCCCGGGTCTGGCGGGGGGCGGGGAGCTGTTTTTT	CASSPGLAGGGELFF
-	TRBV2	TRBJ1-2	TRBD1	TGTGCCAGCAGGCAACCCGGGACAGGGAATGGTGGCTACACCTTC	CASRQPGTGNGGYTF
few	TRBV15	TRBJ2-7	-	TGTGCCACCAGCAGAGTTGTTGTGGGGACCTACGAGCAGTACTTC	CATSRVVVGTYEQYF
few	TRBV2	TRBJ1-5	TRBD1	TGTGCCAGCAGTGGACAGGGTGGGGATCAGCCCCAGCATTTT	CASSGQGGDQPQHF
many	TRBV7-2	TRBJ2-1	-	TGTGCCAGCAGCCCGGACTACAATGAGCAGTTCTTC	CASSPDYNEQFF
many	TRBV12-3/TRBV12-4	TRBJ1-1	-	TGTGCCAGCAGTACTCCGGGGGCTGAAGCTTTCTTT	CASSTPGAEAFF
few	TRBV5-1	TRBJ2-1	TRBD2	TGCGCCAGCAGCTTGGCCGGGACTAGCGGGCAAAAATTTTCTGATGAGCAGTTCTTC	CASSLAGTSGQKFSDEQFF
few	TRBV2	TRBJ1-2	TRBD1	TGTGCCAGCAGGGTATCCCGGGACAGGTGGAGTGGCTACACCTTC	CASRVSRDRWSGYTF
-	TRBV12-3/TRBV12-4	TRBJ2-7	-	TGTGCCAGCAGTTTAGGGGATTTGGTCTACGAGCAGTACTTC	CASSLGDLVYEQYF
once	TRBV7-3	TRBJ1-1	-	TGTGCCAGCGCCATCCAAGGGAACACTGAAGCTTTCTTT	CASAIQGNTEAFF